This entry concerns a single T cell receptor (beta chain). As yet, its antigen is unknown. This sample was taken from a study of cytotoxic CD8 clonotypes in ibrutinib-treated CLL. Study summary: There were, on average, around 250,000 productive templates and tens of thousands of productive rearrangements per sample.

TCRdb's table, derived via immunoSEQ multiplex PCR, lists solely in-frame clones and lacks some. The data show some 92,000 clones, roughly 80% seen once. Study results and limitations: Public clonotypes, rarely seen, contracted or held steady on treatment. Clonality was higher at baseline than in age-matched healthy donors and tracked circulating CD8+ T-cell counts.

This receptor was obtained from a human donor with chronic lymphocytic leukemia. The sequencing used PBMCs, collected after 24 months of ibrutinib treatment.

This chain's CDR3 is CASSEHRGPGGGGELFF. The DNA of the CDR3 is TGTGCCAGCAGTGAACATAGGGGGCCCGGTGGAGGCGGGGAGCTGTTTTTT. The rearrangement links TRBV2 to TRBJ2-2, with 7 bases identical to TRBD1. The J segment lost 7 bases and the V segment lost 2 bases, leaving 13 bases of the junction unmatched. This CDR3 has 17 residues. CDR1 and CDR2 from the germline V gene are SNHLY and FYNNEI.